This T cell receptor beta chain was identified in a study of shared clonotypes between healthy human individuals. General observations from the study: Read depth was anticipated to influence clonotype sharing among donors. Sampling included only blood; tissue repertoires likely differ. Generally, naive subsets (rather than memory subsets) showed larger estimated richness.

The table came from immunoSEQ multiplex PCR; TCRdb's copy has only in-frame clones and leaves some out. The sample consists of 600,000 or so clones, 95% to 98% of them appearing once. As defined, naive CD8 cells were CD45RO-negative and positively selected for CCR7, with terminally differentiated effector memory CD45RA+ cells excluded. With respect to this clone: Its antigen remains unidentified.

This receptor was obtained from a man under 40 in good health. Sequenced material: naive CD8+ T cells sorted from blood.

CDR3 DNA sequence: TGTGCCAGCAGTTTATTTCACTCAGGACAGGGCGGAGGCTACACCTTC. This codes for CASSLFHSGQGGGYTF. The genes are TRBV27 and TRBJ1-2; 8 bases agree with TRBD1. This CDR3 region has 16 residues. V dropped 1 base and J dropped 8; count of bases not matched to a gene: 12. The germline V gene encodes CDR1 MNHEY and CDR2 SMNVEV (reference sequence).